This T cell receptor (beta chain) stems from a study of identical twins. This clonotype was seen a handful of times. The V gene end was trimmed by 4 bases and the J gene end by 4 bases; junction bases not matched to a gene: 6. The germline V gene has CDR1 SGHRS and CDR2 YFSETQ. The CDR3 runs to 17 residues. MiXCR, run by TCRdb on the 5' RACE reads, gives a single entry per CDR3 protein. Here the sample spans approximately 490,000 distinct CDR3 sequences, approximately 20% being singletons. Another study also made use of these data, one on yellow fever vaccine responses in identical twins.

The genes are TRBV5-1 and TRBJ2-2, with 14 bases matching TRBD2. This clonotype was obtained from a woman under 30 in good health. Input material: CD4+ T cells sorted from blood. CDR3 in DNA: TGCGCCAGCAGCCTGGGGACTAGCGGGAGCGGCACCGGGGAGCTGTTTTTT. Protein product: CASSLGTSGSGTGELFF.